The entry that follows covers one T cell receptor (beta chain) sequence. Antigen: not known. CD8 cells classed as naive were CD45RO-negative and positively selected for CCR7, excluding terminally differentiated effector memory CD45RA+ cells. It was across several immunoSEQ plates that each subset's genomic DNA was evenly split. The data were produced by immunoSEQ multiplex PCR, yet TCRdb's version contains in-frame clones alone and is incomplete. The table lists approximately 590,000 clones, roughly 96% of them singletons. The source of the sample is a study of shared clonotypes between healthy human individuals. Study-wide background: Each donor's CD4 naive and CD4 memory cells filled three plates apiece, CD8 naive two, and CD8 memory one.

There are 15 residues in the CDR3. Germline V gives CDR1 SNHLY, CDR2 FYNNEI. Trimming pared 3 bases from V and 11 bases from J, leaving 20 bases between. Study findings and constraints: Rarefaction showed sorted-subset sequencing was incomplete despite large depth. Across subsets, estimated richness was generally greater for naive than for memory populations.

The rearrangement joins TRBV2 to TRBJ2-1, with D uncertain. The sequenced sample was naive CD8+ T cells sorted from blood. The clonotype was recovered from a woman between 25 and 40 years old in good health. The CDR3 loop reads CASSDFGRPLLKQFF. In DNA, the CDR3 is TGTGCCAGCAGTGACTTTGGACGCCCTTTACTTAAGCAGTTCTTC.